This TCR beta chain was obtained from a study of T cells after yellow fever vaccination. This clonotype has a handful of counts. Its antigen is not identified. V dropped 7 bases and J dropped 0 bases, with 13 bases sitting between them. The CDR3 spans 14 residues. The V gene's germline CDR1 is SNHLY and CDR2 FYNNEI. TCRdb fed the 5' RACE reads into MiXCR, producing one record per CDR3 protein. This table holds about 220,000 distinct CDR3 sequences, more than 3% found once. Study-level findings and limits: Only a minor proportion of clonotypes was detected across both CD4 and CD8 compartments. Boosting was followed by the reappearance of most primary-vaccination clones (roughly 96% CD4, 70% to 90% CD8). Any FACS-sorted repertoire could hold abundant clonotypes that contaminate it from the bulk population.

Source: CD4+ T cells sorted from PBMCs, taken 10 days after the yellow fever booster vaccination. The clonotype comes from a man aged 18 to 30 who received the YFV17D yellow fever vaccine. The J gene is TRBJ2-7, the V gene TRBV2, with D perhaps matching TRBD2 (6 bases). The CDR3 reads CASILADRSYEQYF. The DNA of the CDR3 is TGTGCCAGCATCTTAGCGGACCGCTCCTACGAGCAGTACTTC.